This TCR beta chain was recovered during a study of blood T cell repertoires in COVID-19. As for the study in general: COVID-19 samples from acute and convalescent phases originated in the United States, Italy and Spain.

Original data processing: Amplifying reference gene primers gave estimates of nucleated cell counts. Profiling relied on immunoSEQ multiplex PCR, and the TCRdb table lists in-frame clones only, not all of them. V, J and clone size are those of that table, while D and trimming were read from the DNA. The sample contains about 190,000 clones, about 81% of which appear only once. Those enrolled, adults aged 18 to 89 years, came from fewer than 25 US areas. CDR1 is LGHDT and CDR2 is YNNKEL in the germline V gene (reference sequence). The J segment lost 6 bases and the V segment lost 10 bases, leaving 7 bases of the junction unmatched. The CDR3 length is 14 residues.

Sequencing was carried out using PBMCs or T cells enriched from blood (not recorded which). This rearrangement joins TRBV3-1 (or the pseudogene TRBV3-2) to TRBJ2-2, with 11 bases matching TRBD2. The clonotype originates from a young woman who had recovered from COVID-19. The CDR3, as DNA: TGTGCCACCCGACTAGCGGGGAAGGCCGGGGAGCTGTTTTTT. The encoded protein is CATRLAGKAGELFF.